This paragraph reports one TCR beta chain. The antigen is undetermined. Profiling relied on immunoSEQ multiplex PCR, and the TCRdb table lists in-frame clones only, not all of them. This sample has approximately 2.5 million clones, with 85% to 95% found just once. These data are taken from a study of shared clonotypes between healthy human individuals. Study background: The donors, two women and a few men, were aged 18 to 49. Three CD4 naive, three CD4 memory, two CD8 naive and one CD8 memory plate were used per donor.

Study-level results: Among the subsets, naive ones generally showed larger estimated richness than memory ones. Some clonotypes were shared by all four sorted-subset donors, while others were not shared. The non-shared ones had lower generation probabilities than the shared ones.

Trimming took 5 bases from V and 1 from J, leaving 23 bases between them. Germline V CDR1 and CDR2: LNHDA, SQIVND (reference sequence). This CDR3 contains 18 residues. The sequenced sample was naive CD4+ T cells sorted from blood. Subset: CD45RA+ positively selected. This TCR was recovered from a man younger than 35 in good health. The chain has TRBV19 and TRBJ1-2; D is ambiguous. CDR3 region: CASSQYMGNNYNNYGYTF. DNA for the CDR3: TGTGCCAGTAGTCAATACATGGGGAACAATTATAATAACTATGGCTACACCTTC.